This T cell receptor beta chain was observed in a study of cytomegalovirus exposure and HLA in healthy donors. Study observations and caveats: It was 164 TCR beta chains that were listed as cytomegalovirus-associated. The CMV antigen specificity of three CMV-associated chains was confirmed through in vitro analysis. Cytomegalovirus status was reportedly diagnosed by the classifier with high specificity and sensitivity.

A remark on this clone: The antigen remains undetermined. The junction departs from the called germline gene at one end, perhaps through a read error.

Looked up from germline, CDR1 is SEHNR and CDR2 is FQNEAQ (reference sequence). CDR3 length: 17 amino acids. The donors were in the roughly 130-subject validation cohort, distinct from the 666-subject first cohort. The protocol was immunoSEQ multiplex PCR, while the TCRdb copy is restricted to in-frame clones and leaves out a portion. The table includes some 90,000 clones, 96% detected once. The sequencing input was PBMCs. This receptor was identified in a man between 18 and 29 years old in good health and CMV-seronegative. The chain is built from TRBV7-9 and TRBJ2-1; 10 bases map to TRBD2. CDR3 in DNA: TGTGCCAGCAGATTCGGACTAGCGGAAGCCTCCAACAATGAGCAGTTCTTC. Protein product: CASRFGLAEASNNEQFF.